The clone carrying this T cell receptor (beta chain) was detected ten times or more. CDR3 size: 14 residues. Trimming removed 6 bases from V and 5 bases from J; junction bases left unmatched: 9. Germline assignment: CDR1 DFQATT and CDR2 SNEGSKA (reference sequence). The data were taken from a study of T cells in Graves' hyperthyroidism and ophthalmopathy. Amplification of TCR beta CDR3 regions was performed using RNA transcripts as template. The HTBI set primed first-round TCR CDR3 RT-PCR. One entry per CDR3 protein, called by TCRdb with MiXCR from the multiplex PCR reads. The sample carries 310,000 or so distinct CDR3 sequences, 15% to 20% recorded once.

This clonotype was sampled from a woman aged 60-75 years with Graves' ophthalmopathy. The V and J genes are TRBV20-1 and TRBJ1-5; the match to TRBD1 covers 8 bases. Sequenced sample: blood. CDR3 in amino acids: CSASRGRVDQPQHF. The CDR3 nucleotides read TGCAGTGCGTCCAGGGGGCGAGTCGATCAGCCCCAGCATTTT.